This TCR beta chain was identified in a study of T cell responses to AZD1222 COVID-19 vaccine. Study-level background: Samples with a second dose at about 4 or about 12 weeks were pooled together.

Study-level results: When two AZD1222 doses had been given, Spike-specific TCR breadth and depth rose. Of the AZD1222 recipients, only six or seven were seropositive at baseline. The study sampled repertoires only after the peak T cell response.

V was pared by 6 bases and J by 13 bases, with 18 bases between. Germline V gene lookup returns CDR1 DFQATT and CDR2 SNEGSKA (reference sequence). The CDR3 extends over 11 amino acids. This table comes from immunoSEQ multiplex PCR, and its TCRdb copy is limited to in-frame clones, with some not included. In the table there are 99,000 or so clones, approximately 88% of which are singletons. Remarks on this clone: Its antigen is not known.

The origin of this receptor is an adult in good health. The chain joins TRBV20-1 to TRBJ1-2; unclear D gene. The sample in question was peripheral blood, obtained on day 0 of AZD1222 vaccination. The CDR3 DNA reads as TGCAGTGCCGCCCGCGGGGAATTTTTCACCTTC. Amino acids: CSAARGEFFTF.